This section outlines one T cell receptor (beta chain) sequence together with its context. Its antigen is not identified. The sample contains more than one DNA sequence encoding this CDR3. These data come from a study of shared clonotypes between healthy human individuals. Notes on the study in general: On the whole, naive subsets had larger estimated richness than memory subsets had.

Naive CD8 populations comprised CD45RO-negative cells positively selected for CCR7, excluding terminally differentiated effector memory CD45RA+ cells. CDR3 length equals 14 residues. With 5 bases removed from V and 1 base from J, the gap between germline ends came to 11 bases. Per the germline V gene, CDR1 is MNHEY and CDR2 is SMNVEV (reference sequence). Sequenced by immunoSEQ multiplex PCR; TCRdb stores in-frame clones only, minus some. The sample contains around 2,000,000 clones, about 95% of which appear only once. The rearrangement uses TRBV27 and TRBJ1-1, with a possible D match to TRBD1 (5 bases). The receptor's source is a man younger than 35 in good health. Sequences were obtained from naive CD8+ T cells sorted from blood. CDR3 residues: CASSPLGTNTEAFF. CDR3 sequence (DNA): TGTGCCAGCAGTCCCTTAGGGACGAACACTGAAGCTTTCTTT.